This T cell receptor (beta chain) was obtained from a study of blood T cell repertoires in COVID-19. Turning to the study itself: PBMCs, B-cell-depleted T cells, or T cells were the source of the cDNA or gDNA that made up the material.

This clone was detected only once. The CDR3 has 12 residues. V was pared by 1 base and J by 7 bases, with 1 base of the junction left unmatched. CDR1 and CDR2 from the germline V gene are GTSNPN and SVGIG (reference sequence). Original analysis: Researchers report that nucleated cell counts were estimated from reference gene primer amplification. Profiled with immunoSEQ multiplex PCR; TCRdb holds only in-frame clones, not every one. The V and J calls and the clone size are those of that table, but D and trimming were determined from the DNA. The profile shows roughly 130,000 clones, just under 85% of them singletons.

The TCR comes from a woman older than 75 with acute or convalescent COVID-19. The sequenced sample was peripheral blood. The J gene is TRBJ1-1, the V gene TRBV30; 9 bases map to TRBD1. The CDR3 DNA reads TGTGCCTGGAGTGGGGACAGGGATGAAGCTTTCTTT. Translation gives CAWSGDRDEAFF.